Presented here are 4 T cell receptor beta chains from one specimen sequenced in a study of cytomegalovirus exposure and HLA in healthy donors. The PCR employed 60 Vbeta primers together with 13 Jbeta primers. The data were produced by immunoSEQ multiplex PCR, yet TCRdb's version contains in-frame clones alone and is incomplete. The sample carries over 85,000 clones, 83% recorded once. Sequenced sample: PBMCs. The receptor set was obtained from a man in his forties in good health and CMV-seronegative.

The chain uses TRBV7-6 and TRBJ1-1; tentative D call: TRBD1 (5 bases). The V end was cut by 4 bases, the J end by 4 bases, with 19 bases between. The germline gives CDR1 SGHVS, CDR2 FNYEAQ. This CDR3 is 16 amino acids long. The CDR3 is CASSSGWRDVSTEAFF. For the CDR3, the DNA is TGTGCCAGCAGCTCCGGGTGGAGGGACGTCAGCACTGAAGCTTTCTTT.

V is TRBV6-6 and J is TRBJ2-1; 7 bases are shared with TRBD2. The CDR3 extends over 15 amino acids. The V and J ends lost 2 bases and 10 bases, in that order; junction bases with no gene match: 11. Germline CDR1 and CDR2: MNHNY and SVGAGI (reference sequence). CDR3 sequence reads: CASSYGGQGGEEQFF. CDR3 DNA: TGTGCCAGCAGTTACGGAGGGCAGGGAGGGGAAGAGCAGTTCTTC.

DNA of the CDR3: TGTGCCAGTAGTACCCGAAGGGGACAGGGTTTCACCGGGGAGCTGTTTTTT. Protein product: CASSTRRGQGFTGELFF. The V and J genes are TRBV19 and TRBJ2-2, with 9 bases that match TRBD1. J gave up 4 bases and V 4 bases, and 10 bases lay outside the gene matches. The length of the CDR3 is 17 residues. The germline V gene encodes CDR1 LNHDA and CDR2 SQIVND (reference sequence).

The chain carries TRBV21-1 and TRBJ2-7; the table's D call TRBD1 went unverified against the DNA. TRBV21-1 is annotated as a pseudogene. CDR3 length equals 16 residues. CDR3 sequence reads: CASRQEDRGFCYEQYF. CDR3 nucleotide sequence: TGTGCCAGCAGGCAGGAGGACAGGGGATTTTGCTACGAGCAGTACTTC.